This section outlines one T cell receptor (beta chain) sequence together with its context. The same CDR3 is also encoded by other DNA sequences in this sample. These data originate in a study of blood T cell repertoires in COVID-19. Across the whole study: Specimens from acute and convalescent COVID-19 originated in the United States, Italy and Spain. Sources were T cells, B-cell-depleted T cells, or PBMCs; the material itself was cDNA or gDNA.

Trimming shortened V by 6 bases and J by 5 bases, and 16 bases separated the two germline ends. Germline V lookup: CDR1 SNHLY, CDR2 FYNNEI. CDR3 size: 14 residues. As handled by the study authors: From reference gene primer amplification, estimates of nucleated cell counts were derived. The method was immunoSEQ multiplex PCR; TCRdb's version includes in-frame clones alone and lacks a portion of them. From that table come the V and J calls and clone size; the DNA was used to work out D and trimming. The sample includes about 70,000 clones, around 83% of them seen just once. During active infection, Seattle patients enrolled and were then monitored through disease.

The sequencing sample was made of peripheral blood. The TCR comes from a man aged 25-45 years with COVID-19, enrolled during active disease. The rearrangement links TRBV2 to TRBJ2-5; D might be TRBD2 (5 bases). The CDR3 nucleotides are TGTGCCAGCAGCCTGGGTGGGAGAGGGGAGACCCAGTACTTC. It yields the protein CASSLGGRGETQYF. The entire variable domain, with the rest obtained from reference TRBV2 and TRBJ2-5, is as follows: EPEVTQTPSHQVTQMGQEVILRCVPISNHLYFYWYRQILGQKVEFLVSFYNNEISEKSEIFDDQFSVERPDGSNFTLKIRSTKLEDSAMYFCASSLGGRGETQYFGPGTRLLVL.